The clone carrying this T cell receptor (beta chain) was counted ten times or more. V lost 5 bases and J 1 base, leaving 8 bases between the germline ends. This CDR3 is 13 amino acids long. Germline CDR1 SGHTA, CDR2 FQGNSA. These data come from a study of T cell repertoires in cytomegalovirus infection. One entry per CDR3 protein results from TCRdb running MiXCR on the reads. The repertoire holds 65,000 to 90,000 distinct CDR3 sequences, more than 3% seen once, with roughly 22% in the top ten. The sequence derives from a human donor in good health (CMV status not recorded). Some clones in this sample may be carry-over from other donors' samples. The source material was PBMCs. The chain uses TRBV7-2 and TRBJ1-1; D uncertain. The CDR3 loop reads CASSLNGNTEAFF. The DNA for the CDR3 is TGTGCCAGCAGCCTTAACGGGAACACTGAAGCTTTCTTT.